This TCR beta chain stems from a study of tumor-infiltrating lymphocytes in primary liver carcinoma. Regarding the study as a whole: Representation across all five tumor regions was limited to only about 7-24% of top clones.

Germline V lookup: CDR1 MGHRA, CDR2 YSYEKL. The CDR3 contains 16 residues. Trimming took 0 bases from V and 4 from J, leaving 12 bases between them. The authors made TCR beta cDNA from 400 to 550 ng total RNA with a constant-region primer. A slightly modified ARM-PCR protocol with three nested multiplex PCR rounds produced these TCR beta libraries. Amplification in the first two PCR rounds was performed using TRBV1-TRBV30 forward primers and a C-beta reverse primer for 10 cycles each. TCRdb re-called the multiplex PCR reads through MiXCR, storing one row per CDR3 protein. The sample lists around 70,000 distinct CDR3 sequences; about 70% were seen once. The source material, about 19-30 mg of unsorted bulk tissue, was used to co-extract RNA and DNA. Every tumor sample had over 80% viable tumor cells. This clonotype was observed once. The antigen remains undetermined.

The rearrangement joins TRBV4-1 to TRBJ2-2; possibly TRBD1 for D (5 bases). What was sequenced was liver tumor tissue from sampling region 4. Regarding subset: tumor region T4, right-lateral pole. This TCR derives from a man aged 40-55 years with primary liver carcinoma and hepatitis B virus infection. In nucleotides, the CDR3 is TGCGCCAGCAGCCAAGAATCGACAGTGCGCACCGGGGAGCTGTTTTTT. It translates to CASSQESTVRTGELFF.